This TCR beta chain derives from a study of technical replicates of blood from a handful of donors. CDR1 is MNHEY, CDR2 SVGAGI, per germline. J lost 5 bases, V lost 8 bases, and 11 bases had no gene match. This CDR3 contains 14 residues. Using immunoSEQ multiplex PCR, the repertoire was profiled, and TCRdb retains in-frame clones only, with some absent. The sample includes more than 65,000 clones, 96% seen only once; the top ten take around 0.33%. Sequences were obtained from T cells isolated from PBMCs. V and J are TRBV6-5 and TRBJ2-7, with TRBD2 matching over 8 bases. This TCR came from a human donor in good health. CDR3 sequence (DNA): TGTGCCAGCCACATTGGCGGGAGGAACCACGAGCAGTACTTC. Its translation is CASHIGGRNHEQYF.